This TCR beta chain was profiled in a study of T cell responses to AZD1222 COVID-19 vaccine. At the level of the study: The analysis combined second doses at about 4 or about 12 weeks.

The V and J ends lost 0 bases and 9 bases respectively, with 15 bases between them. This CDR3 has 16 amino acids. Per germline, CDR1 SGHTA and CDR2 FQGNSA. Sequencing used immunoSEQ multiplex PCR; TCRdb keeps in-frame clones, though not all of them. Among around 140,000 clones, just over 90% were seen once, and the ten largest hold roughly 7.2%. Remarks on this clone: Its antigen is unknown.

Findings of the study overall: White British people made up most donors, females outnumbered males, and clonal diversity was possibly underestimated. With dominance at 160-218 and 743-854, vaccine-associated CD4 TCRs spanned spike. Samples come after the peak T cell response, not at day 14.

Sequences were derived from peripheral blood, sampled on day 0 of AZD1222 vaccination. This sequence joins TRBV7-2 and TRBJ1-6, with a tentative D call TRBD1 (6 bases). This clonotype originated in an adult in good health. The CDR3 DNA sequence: TGTGCCAGCAGCTTAGCGCAGGTCCGAGGGGGTTCACCCCTCCACTTT. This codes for CASSLAQVRGGSPLHF.